These T cell receptor beta chains were read from a single sample in a study of T cell responses to AZD1222 COVID-19 vaccine. This table comes from immunoSEQ multiplex PCR, and its TCRdb copy is limited to in-frame clones, with some not included. The data hold almost 95,000 clones, with around 85% observed a single time. The sequencing used peripheral blood, collected 28 days after the second AZD1222 dose. The origin of the receptors is an adult who received the AZD1222 COVID-19 vaccine. The CDR3 runs from the conserved cysteine through the conserved F or W. Fields, in order: D gene, clone size, J gene, V gene, CDR3 DNA, CDR3 protein. The D gene is left open where the match is weak. Only some rows state a clone size, as once, few, many or a class for expanded clones.

d_call: -; clone_size: -; j_call: TRBJ2-7; v_call: TRBV10-3; cdr3_nt: TGTGCCATCAGTGAGTCCCTGACTATCTACGAGCAGTACTTC; cdr3_aa: CAISESLTIYEQYF
d_call: -; clone_size: few; j_call: TRBJ1-1; v_call: TRBV11-2; cdr3_nt: TGTGCCAGCAGCTTAGGGTCGGGGTCTGAAGCTTTCTTT; cdr3_aa: CASSLGSGSEAFF
d_call: -; clone_size: -; j_call: TRBJ1-5; v_call: TRBV27; cdr3_nt: TGTGCCAGCAGCCAGACAGGTAACGGGAGAAATCAGCCCCAGCATTTT; cdr3_aa: CASSQTGNGRNQPQHF
d_call: -; clone_size: once; j_call: TRBJ2-3; v_call: TRBV24-1; cdr3_nt: TGTGCCACCAGTGACGGAGCAGATACGCAGTATTTT; cdr3_aa: CATSDGADTQYF
d_call: TRBD1; clone_size: -; j_call: TRBJ2-2; v_call: TRBV4-2; cdr3_nt: TGTGCCAGCAGCCAGGGGACAGTTAAGACCGGGGAGCTGTTTTTT; cdr3_aa: CASSQGTVKTGELFF
d_call: TRBD2; clone_size: -; j_call: TRBJ2-1; v_call: TRBV7-2; cdr3_nt: TGTGCCAGCAGCTTAGGGACTAGCGGAGACAATGAGCAGTTCTTC; cdr3_aa: CASSLGTSGDNEQFF
d_call: -; clone_size: -; j_call: TRBJ1-2; v_call: TRBV11-2; cdr3_nt: TGTGCCAGCAGCTTATACCAGGCTTCCTCCAGGGGCTCGTTGGGCTACACCTTC; cdr3_aa: CASSLYQASSRGSLGYTF
d_call: -; clone_size: once; j_call: TRBJ1-1; v_call: TRBV7-9; cdr3_nt: TGTGCCATCAGAGGAGAGAACACTGAAGCTTTCTTT; cdr3_aa: CAIRGENTEAFF
d_call: TRBD2; clone_size: -; j_call: TRBJ2-1; v_call: TRBV6-2/TRBV6-3; cdr3_nt: TGTGCCAGCAGTGATCGCGGGAGCTCCTACAATGAGCAGTTCTTC; cdr3_aa: CASSDRGSSYNEQFF
d_call: TRBD1; clone_size: -; j_call: TRBJ2-7; v_call: TRBV7-9; cdr3_nt: TGTGCCAGCAGCCCTACAGGGGGCGGGTACGAGCAGTACTTC; cdr3_aa: CASSPTGGGYEQYF
d_call: -; clone_size: -; j_call: TRBJ1-5; v_call: TRBV6-2/TRBV6-3; cdr3_nt: TGTGCCAGCAGTTACGGAGTCTATAGCAATCAGCCCCAGCATTTT; cdr3_aa: CASSYGVYSNQPQHF
d_call: TRBD2; clone_size: -; j_call: TRBJ2-7; v_call: TRBV5-1; cdr3_nt: TGCGCCAGCAGCCCTGGACTAGAAAGCTCCTACGAGCAGTACTTC; cdr3_aa: CASSPGLESSYEQYF
d_call: TRBD1; clone_size: -; j_call: TRBJ2-7; v_call: TRBV9; cdr3_nt: TGTGCCAGCAGCGAGGGACAGGGTTTCTACGAGCAGTACTTC; cdr3_aa: CASSEGQGFYEQYF
d_call: -; clone_size: -; j_call: TRBJ2-7; v_call: TRBV7-2; cdr3_nt: TGTGCCAGCAGCTTTGGCGGGACCTCCTACGAGCAGTACTTC; cdr3_aa: CASSFGGTSYEQYF
d_call: TRBD1; clone_size: -; j_call: TRBJ2-7; v_call: TRBV19; cdr3_nt: TGTGCCAGTAGTCACGCGACGACAGGGGGATTCGGCTACGAGCAGTACTTC; cdr3_aa: CASSHATTGGFGYEQYF
d_call: TRBD2; clone_size: once; j_call: TRBJ2-1; v_call: TRBV30; cdr3_nt: TGTGCCTGGAGTGTAGGGACTAGTAGGGATGAGCAGTTCTTC; cdr3_aa: CAWSVGTSRDEQFF
d_call: TRBD1; clone_size: few; j_call: TRBJ2-3; v_call: TRBV11-2; cdr3_nt: TGTGCCAGCAGCCTGGGACAGATAATTAGCACAGATACGCAGTATTTT; cdr3_aa: CASSLGQIISTDTQYF
d_call: TRBD2; clone_size: -; j_call: TRBJ2-4; v_call: TRBV5-1; cdr3_nt: TGCGCCAGCAGCTTGGCCGCAGCGGGAGGGTTGGACATTCAGTACTTC; cdr3_aa: CASSLAAAGGLDIQYF
d_call: TRBD2; clone_size: -; j_call: TRBJ2-5; v_call: TRBV5-1; cdr3_nt: TGCGCCAGCAGCTTTAGCGGGGCGTACCAAGAGACCCAGTACTTC; cdr3_aa: CASSFSGAYQETQYF
d_call: TRBD2; clone_size: -; j_call: TRBJ2-1; v_call: TRBV10-3; cdr3_nt: TGTGCCATCAGTGAGTCAGGTTGGGGACTAGCGGGAGGCCTTGCCTACAATGAGCAGTTCTTC; cdr3_aa: CAISESGWGLAGGLAYNEQFF
d_call: -; clone_size: -; j_call: TRBJ1-5; v_call: TRBV19; cdr3_nt: TGTGCCAGTAGTCCATCACGGGGGGGGATAGGCAATCAGCCCCAGCATTTT; cdr3_aa: CASSPSRGGIGNQPQHF
d_call: -; clone_size: -; j_call: TRBJ2-7; v_call: TRBV28; cdr3_nt: TGTGCCAGCAGTTTTCATCAGGGCATGGCCTACGAGCAGTACTTC; cdr3_aa: CASSFHQGMAYEQYF